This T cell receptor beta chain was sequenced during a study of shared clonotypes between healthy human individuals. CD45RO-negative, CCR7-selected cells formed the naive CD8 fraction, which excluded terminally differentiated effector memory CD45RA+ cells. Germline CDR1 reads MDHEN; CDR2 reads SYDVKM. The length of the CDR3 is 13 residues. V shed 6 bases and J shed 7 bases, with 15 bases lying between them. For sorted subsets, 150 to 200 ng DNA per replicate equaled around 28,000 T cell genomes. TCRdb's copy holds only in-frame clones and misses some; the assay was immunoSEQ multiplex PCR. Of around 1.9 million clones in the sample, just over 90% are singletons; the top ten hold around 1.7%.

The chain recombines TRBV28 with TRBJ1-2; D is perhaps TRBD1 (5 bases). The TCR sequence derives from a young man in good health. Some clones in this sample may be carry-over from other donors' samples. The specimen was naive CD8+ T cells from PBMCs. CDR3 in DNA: TGTGCCAGCAGCGCCGGCTTAACAGGTGGCTACACCTTC. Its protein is CASSAGLTGGYTF.